This T cell receptor (beta chain) derives from a study of human T cells and chemical hapten exposure. Overall study: Patch tests containing 0.01% DPC, applied to the upper back, were read at 6 days.

MiXCR was run by TCRdb on the RACE reads, yielding one entry per CDR3 protein. The sample yields 89,000 or so distinct CDR3 sequences, 7.5% to 9.5% seen once. The time point denotes: pre-sensitization, week 0. As to treatment: therapeutic diphenylcyclopropenone sensitization with weekly scalp DPC. Alopecia patients deemed DPC-suitable, aged 18 to 70, excluding pregnancy. V lost 3 bases, J lost 6 bases, and 7 bases stayed unmatched. This CDR3 has 15 amino acids. Germline V gene sequence: CDR1 MDHEN, CDR2 SYDVKM. This clonotype turned up a few times. This clonotype was obtained from a man in his forties with alopecia areata. Some clones in this sample may be carry-over from other donors' samples. Sequenced material: whole blood, taken in connection with sensitization to the hapten diphenylcyclopropenone (DPC). V usage is TRBV28 and J usage is TRBJ2-3; 9 nucleotides match TRBD2. The CDR3 loop reads CASSFLREGADTQYF. CDR3 nucleotides: TGTGCCAGCAGTTTTCTGCGGGAGGGCGCGGATACGCAGTATTTT. The entire variable domain, with the rest obtained from reference TRBV28 and TRBJ2-3, is as follows: DVKVTQSSRYLVKRTGEKVFLECVQDMDHENMFWYRQDPGLGLRLIYFSYDVKMKEKGDIPEGYSVSREKKERFSLILESASTNQTSMYLCASSFLREGADTQYFGPGTRLTVL.